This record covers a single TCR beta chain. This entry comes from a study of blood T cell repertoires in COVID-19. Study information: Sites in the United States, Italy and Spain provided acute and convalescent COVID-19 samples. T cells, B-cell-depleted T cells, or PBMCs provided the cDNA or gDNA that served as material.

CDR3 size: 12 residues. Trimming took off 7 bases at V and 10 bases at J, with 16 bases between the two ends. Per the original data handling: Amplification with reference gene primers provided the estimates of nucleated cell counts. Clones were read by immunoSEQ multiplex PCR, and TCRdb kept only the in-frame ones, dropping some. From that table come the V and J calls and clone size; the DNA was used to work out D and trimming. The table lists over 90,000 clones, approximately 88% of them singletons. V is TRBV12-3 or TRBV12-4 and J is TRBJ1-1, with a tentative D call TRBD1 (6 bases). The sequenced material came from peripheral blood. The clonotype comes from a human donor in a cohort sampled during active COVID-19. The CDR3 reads CASTTGRGGAFF. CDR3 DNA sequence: TGTGCCAGCACCACAGGAAGGGGGGGAGCTTTCTTT.